A selection of T cell receptor beta chains follows, all from one sample in a study of blood T cells in healthy people across ages. TCRdb independently ran MiXCR on the 5' RACE reads; one entry per CDR3 protein. The data contain 1.6 million or so distinct CDR3 sequences, roughly a third of them singletons. Sequencing was carried out using blood. These receptor sequences come from a woman in her twenties or thirties in good health. The CDR3 runs from the conserved cysteine through the conserved F or W. The D gene is left open where the match is weak. Not every row has a clone size; where given, it reads once, few, many or a size class.

DNA: TGTGCCAGCAGTCCCAGGGGCGGTGGGGGAGAGACCCAGTACTTC
CDR3: CASSPRGGGGETQYF
D: NA
length: 15
V: TRBV12-3/TRBV12-4
size: NA
J: TRBJ2-5

DNA: TGTGCCAGCTCAGGAGAGGGTTCAGATGAAGCTTTCTTT
CDR3: CASSGEGSDEAFF
D: NA
length: 13
V: TRBV18
size: NA
J: TRBJ1-1

DNA: TGTGCCAGCAGCCAATTCCAGGGAGGGATTGGGACCCAGTACTTC
CDR3: CASSQFQGGIGTQYF
D: TRBD2
length: 15
V: TRBV3-1
size: few
J: TRBJ2-5

DNA: TGCGCCAGCAGCCAAGATATAAAGGGCTCGGCTTTCTTT
CDR3: CASSQDIKGSAFF
D: NA
length: 13
V: TRBV4-1
size: NA
J: TRBJ1-1

DNA: TGTGCCTGGGCTGACAGGAGGAACGCTTTCTTT
CDR3: CAWADRRNAFF
D: NA
length: 11
V: TRBV30
size: NA
J: TRBJ1-1

DNA: TGTGCCAGCAGCCTATGGACCACCGCAACTAATGAAAAACTGTTTTTT
CDR3: CASSLWTTATNEKLFF
D: NA
length: 16
V: TRBV4-2
size: few
J: TRBJ1-4

DNA: TGCAGCGTTCGACTAGCGGGCTACACAGATACGCAGTATTTT
CDR3: CSVRLAGYTDTQYF
D: TRBD2
length: 14
V: TRBV29-1
size: few
J: TRBJ2-3

DNA: TGTGCCAGCTCACCCCGACAGGGTGACGGCGAGCAGTACTTC
CDR3: CASSPRQGDGEQYF
D: TRBD1
length: 14
V: TRBV18
size: NA
J: TRBJ2-7

DNA: TGTGCCAGCAGTAGAACAGAAACTGGGGCCAACGTCCTGACTTTC
CDR3: CASSRTETGANVLTF
D: NA
length: 15
V: TRBV12-3/TRBV12-4
size: NA
J: TRBJ2-6

DNA: TGTGCCAGCAGCCGGCCCGGGGCTCACTACGAGCAGTACTTC
CDR3: CASSRPGAHYEQYF
D: NA
length: 14
V: TRBV3-1
size: few
J: TRBJ2-7

DNA: TGTGCCAGCAGCTACCGACAGCCCCGAGAGACCCAGTACTTC
CDR3: CASSYRQPRETQYF
D: NA
length: 14
V: TRBV3-1
size: NA
J: TRBJ2-5

DNA: TGCGCCAGCAGCCAAGACCCAGGCGGGGGGGCCTACGAGCAGTACTTC
CDR3: CASSQDPGGGAYEQYF
D: TRBD2
length: 16
V: TRBV4-1
size: many
J: TRBJ2-7

DNA: TGTGCCAGCAGCTCCCTATCAGCGGGGGGGCTTGCCGGGGAGCTGTTTTTT
CDR3: CASSSLSAGGLAGELFF
D: TRBD2
length: 17
V: TRBV9
size: NA
J: TRBJ2-2

DNA: TGTGCCAGCAGCCAAGATCCCAGCGGGAGACCAGATGCGCAGTATTTT
CDR3: CASSQDPSGRPDAQYF
D: TRBD2
length: 16
V: TRBV3-1
size: NA
J: TRBJ2-3

DNA: TGCGCCAGCAGCTCAATCGGCAAGGGGGTCTCCTACGAGCAGTACTTC
CDR3: CASSSIGKGVSYEQYF
D: NA
length: 16
V: TRBV5-1
size: NA
J: TRBJ2-7

DNA: TGCAGTGCCCTAGGGGGGGCTGAAAAACTGTTTTTT
CDR3: CSALGGAEKLFF
D: NA
length: 12
V: TRBV20-1
size: NA
J: TRBJ1-4

DNA: TGCGCCAGCAGCCCTCGGGAGTGGGGTGAGCAGTTCTTC
CDR3: CASSPREWGEQFF
D: NA
length: 13
V: TRBV4-1
size: few
J: TRBJ2-1

DNA: TGTGCCAGCAGTGAAGCAGGACTAGCGGGAACCGCCCAGTACTTC
CDR3: CASSEAGLAGTAQYF
D: TRBD2
length: 15
V: TRBV6-1
size: few
J: TRBJ2-5

DNA: TGCGCCAGCAGCTCGGTGGGAGGGCAGTCATCGCCCCAGCATTTT
CDR3: CASSSVGGQSSPQHF
D: NA
length: 15
V: TRBV4-1
size: NA
J: TRBJ1-5

DNA: TGTGCCAGCAGCTTAATTCGAGGGAACACCGGGGAGCTGTTTTTT
CDR3: CASSLIRGNTGELFF
D: NA
length: 15
V: TRBV7-8
size: NA
J: TRBJ2-2

DNA: TGTGCCAGCAGCCCCGGGACTAGCGGTTACTACGAGCAGTACTTC
CDR3: CASSPGTSGYYEQYF
D: TRBD2
length: 15
V: TRBV27
size: many
J: TRBJ2-7

DNA: TGTGCCAGCAGCTCGACAGGGGCGCAGTACTTC
CDR3: CASSSTGAQYF
D: TRBD1
length: 11
V: TRBV13
size: few
J: TRBJ2-7

DNA: TGTGCCAGCAGCCCGAGTCTTGGAAGGGTGACAGATACGCAGTATTTT
CDR3: CASSPSLGRVTDTQYF
D: NA
length: 16
V: TRBV7-7
size: NA
J: TRBJ2-3

DNA: TGTGCCAGCAGACCCTGGACGAACACTGAAGCTTTCTTT
CDR3: CASRPWTNTEAFF
D: NA
length: 13
V: TRBV28
size: NA
J: TRBJ1-1

DNA: TGTGCCAGCAGTTTATCGGGCAGGGGTATGGTGGATACGCAGTATTTT
CDR3: CASSLSGRGMVDTQYF
D: NA
length: 16
V: TRBV27
size: NA
J: TRBJ2-3

DNA: TGCAGCGCCTCGGGAGCTTCCGTAGCTTTCTTT
CDR3: CSASGASVAFF
D: NA
length: 11
V: TRBV29-1
size: few
J: TRBJ1-1

DNA: TGTGCCAGCAGCCAAGAACCGCTCGGGACTCTTGCAGATACGCAGTATTTT
CDR3: CASSQEPLGTLADTQYF
D: NA
length: 17
V: TRBV3-1
size: few
J: TRBJ2-3

DNA: TGTGCCAGTAGTAGGACAGGGGTGAATAGCAATCAGCCCCAGCATTTT
CDR3: CASSRTGVNSNQPQHF
D: TRBD1
length: 16
V: TRBV19
size: NA
J: TRBJ1-5

DNA: TGTGCCAGCAGAAGTGCTAGCGGTTACAATGAGCAGTTCTTC
CDR3: CASRSASGYNEQFF
D: TRBD2
length: 14
V: TRBV28
size: NA
J: TRBJ2-1

DNA: TGCGCCAGCAGCCGGGACAGGGAGGGGGCTGGCTACACCTTC
CDR3: CASSRDREGAGYTF
D: TRBD1
length: 14
V: TRBV5-1
size: NA
J: TRBJ1-2

DNA: TGTGCCAGCAGCTCCCTGCGGGGAGGGCGGAGAAACATTCAGTACTTC
CDR3: CASSSLRGGRRNIQYF
D: TRBD2
length: 16
V: TRBV11-2
size: NA
J: TRBJ2-4

DNA: TGTGCCAGCAGTTACCGGGAGGGAGTTAACACTGAAGCTTTCTTT
CDR3: CASSYREGVNTEAFF
D: NA
length: 15
V: TRBV6-5
size: NA
J: TRBJ1-1

DNA: TGCAGTGCTAGAGGTTTAGGGGATAATGGCTACACCTTC
CDR3: CSARGLGDNGYTF
D: NA
length: 13
V: TRBV20-1
size: NA
J: TRBJ1-2

DNA: TGTGCCATCAGTGACGACAGGAACACTGAAGCTTTCTTT
CDR3: CAISDDRNTEAFF
D: NA
length: 13
V: TRBV10-3
size: NA
J: TRBJ1-1

DNA: TGTGCCAGCAGTGAATATTGGACAGGGGGCGATGGCTACACCTTC
CDR3: CASSEYWTGGDGYTF
D: TRBD1
length: 15
V: TRBV6-1
size: NA
J: TRBJ1-2

DNA: TGTGCCAGCAGCCAAGACGGACTAGCGGGGTACAATGAGCAGTTCTTC
CDR3: CASSQDGLAGYNEQFF
D: TRBD2
length: 16
V: TRBV14
size: NA
J: TRBJ2-1

DNA: TGCAGTGCTAGAGGGAAAGAATACGAGCAGTACTTC
CDR3: CSARGKEYEQYF
D: NA
length: 12
V: TRBV20-1
size: NA
J: TRBJ2-7

DNA: TGTGCCAGCAGCCCTCATACGCGCACTGAAGCTTTCTTT
CDR3: CASSPHTRTEAFF
D: NA
length: 13
V: TRBV11-2
size: few
J: TRBJ1-1

DNA: TGTGCCATCGTGATGGAATCTACTAGCACAGATACGCAGTATTTT
CDR3: CAIVMESTSTDTQYF
D: NA
length: 15
V: TRBV12-3/TRBV12-4
size: NA
J: TRBJ2-3

DNA: TGTGCCAGCAGTTACTCCCGGGGGACAGGGGGCAACGGTGAAGCTTTCTTT
CDR3: CASSYSRGTGGNGEAFF
D: TRBD1
length: 17
V: TRBV6-2/TRBV6-3
size: few
J: TRBJ1-1

DNA: TGCGCCAGCGGCTACACAGGGTTGGATCAGCCCCAGCATTTT
CDR3: CASGYTGLDQPQHF
D: NA
length: 14
V: TRBV5-1
size: NA
J: TRBJ1-5